Listed below are T cell receptor beta chains from one sample, sequenced in a study of Ad26.COV2.S vaccination and SARS-CoV-2 variants. The repertoire was sequenced with immunoSEQ multiplex PCR; TCRdb's copy has only in-frame clones and lacks some. This table has 350,000 to 450,000 clones, 92% appearing once. The sequencing used peripheral blood, collected in a trial of Ad26.COV2.S vaccine versus placebo. These receptor sequences come from a person between 18 and 65 years old who received the Ad26.COV2.S COVID-19 vaccine or a placebo. Each CDR3 is given with its conserved first and last residue. D genes are given only for firm matches. Part of the rows lack a size; the others show once, few, many or a class for expanded clones.

TRBJ2-3 | TRBV7-9 | TRBD1 | NA | CASSSIYRGADTQYF | TGTGCCAGCAGCTCTATCTACAGGGGTGCAGATACGCAGTATTTT
TRBJ2-2 | TRBV10-1 | TRBD1 | NA | CASSESFRTGGPGELFF | TGCGCCAGCAGTGAGTCGTTTAGGACAGGAGGCCCCGGGGAGCTGTTTTTT
TRBJ2-7 | TRBV6-5 | NA | NA | CASSFDSGTLSYEQYF | TGTGCCAGCAGTTTCGACTCCGGGACTTTGTCCTACGAGCAGTACTTC
TRBJ2-6 | TRBV10-1 | TRBD1 | NA | CASRTGLGQGAPISGANVLTF | TGCGCCAGCAGGACTGGACTGGGACAGGGGGCACCGATCTCTGGGGCCAACGTCCTGACTTTC
TRBJ2-1 | TRBV7-2 | TRBD2 | once | CASSVEALAGGGREQFF | TGTGCCAGCAGCGTAGAGGCCCTAGCGGGGGGGGGCCGGGAGCAGTTCTTC
TRBJ2-1 | TRBV13 | NA | NA | CASSSSLGSYNEQFF | TGTGCCAGCAGTTCTAGCCTCGGCTCCTACAATGAGCAGTTCTTC
TRBJ2-1 | TRBV7-2 | NA | NA | CASSPTGSTFYNEQFF | TGTGCCAGCAGCCCTACCGGGTCCACCTTCTACAATGAGCAGTTCTTC
TRBJ2-1 | TRBV9 | NA | NA | CASSDGISYNEQFF | TGTGCCAGCAGCGACGGGATCTCCTACAATGAGCAGTTCTTC
TRBJ2-2 | TRBV4-1 | NA | NA | CASSLNFQGIAGELFF | TGCGCCAGCAGCCTTAATTTCCAGGGGATCGCCGGGGAGCTGTTTTTT
TRBJ2-1 | TRBV7-9 | NA | NA | CASSFGRVQDYNEQFF | TGTGCCAGCAGCTTCGGCCGGGTGCAAGACTACAATGAGCAGTTCTTC
TRBJ1-5 | TRBV30 | NA | NA | CAWSVSGVQPQHF | TGTGCCTGGAGTGTATCGGGGGTTCAGCCCCAGCATTTT
TRBJ2-7 | TRBV14 | NA | NA | CASSQMREQYF | TGTGCCAGCAGCCAAATGCGCGAGCAGTACTTC
TRBJ1-1 | TRBV2 | TRBD1 | once | CASSNRQGNTEAFF | TGTGCCAGCAGTAACAGACAGGGAAACACTGAAGCTTTCTTT
TRBJ2-5 | TRBV19 | TRBD1 | NA | CASGPDRGQETQYF | TGTGCCAGCGGACCCGACAGGGGCCAAGAGACCCAGTACTTC
TRBJ2-5 | TRBV9 | NA | NA | CASSVGMEGETQYF | TGTGCCAGCAGCGTCGGCATGGAGGGAGAGACCCAGTACTTC
TRBJ1-4 | TRBV6-5 | NA | NA | CASSPGLDEKLFF | TGTGCCAGCAGCCCAGGGTTAGATGAAAAACTGTTTTTT
TRBJ1-3 | TRBV6-1 | NA | NA | CASSELGSRNTIYF | TGTGCCAGCAGTGAGTTGGGGTCCAGAAACACCATATATTTT
TRBJ2-7 | TRBV5-1 | TRBD1 | NA | CASSPGQGASYEQYF | TGCGCCAGCAGCCCCGGACAGGGGGCCTCCTACGAGCAGTACTTC
TRBJ2-1 | TRBV29-1 | TRBD2 | NA | CSAGGSGGGRNEQFF | TGCAGCGCCGGGGGGAGCGGGGGAGGTAGAAATGAGCAGTTCTTC
TRBJ1-1 | TRBV3-1/TRBV3-2 | TRBD1 | NA | CASSQKKGQPLNTEAFF | TGTGCCAGCAGCCAAAAGAAGGGACAGCCCTTGAACACTGAAGCTTTCTTT
TRBJ1-6 | TRBV19 | NA | NA | CASRTWAPGVDSPLHF | TGTGCCAGTAGAACTTGGGCACCCGGCGTAGATTCACCCCTCCACTTT
TRBJ2-7 | TRBV3-1/TRBV3-2 | NA | NA | CASSQVSVDEQYF | TGTGCCAGCAGCCAAGTTTCGGTCGACGAGCAGTACTTC
TRBJ1-6 | TRBV5-8 | TRBD1 | NA | CASSLLTGGSSPLHF | TGTGCCAGCAGCCTCCTAACAGGGGGTAGTTCACCCCTCCACTTT
TRBJ1-6 | TRBV6-6 | TRBD1 | NA | CASRITGVGSPLHF | TGTGCCAGCAGGATCACAGGGGTAGGATCACCCCTCCACTTT
TRBJ1-6 | TRBV9 | NA | NA | CASSVDRNNSPLHF | TGTGCCAGCAGCGTAGACAGGAATAATTCACCCCTCCACTTT
TRBJ1-4 | TRBV19 | TRBD1 | NA | CASSITGGREKLFF | TGTGCCAGTAGTATTACAGGGGGCAGGGAAAAACTGTTTTTT
TRBJ1-5 | TRBV7-2 | NA | NA | CASSLDTGISNQPQHF | TGTGCCAGCAGCTTAGACACAGGGATAAGCAATCAGCCCCAGCATTTT
TRBJ2-2 | TRBV4-1 | NA | NA | CASSQDMGPLNTGELFF | TGCGCCAGCAGCCAAGATATGGGTCCCTTGAACACCGGGGAGCTGTTTTTT
TRBJ2-5 | TRBV20-1 | NA | NA | CGFGQETQYF | TGCGGGTTTGGACAAGAGACCCAGTACTTC
TRBJ2-3 | TRBV7-9 | TRBD1 | NA | CASSLGQGYTDTQYF | TGTGCCAGCAGCTTAGGACAGGGGTACACAGATACGCAGTATTTT
TRBJ1-1 | TRBV27 | NA | once | CASSLSTLTEAFF | TGTGCCAGCAGTTTATCGACTCTCACTGAAGCTTTCTTT
TRBJ1-2 | TRBV7-9 | TRBD1 | NA | CASSLDGQANDLGYGYTF | TGTGCCAGCAGCTTGGATGGACAGGCTAATGACCTAGGCTATGGCTACACCTTC
TRBJ2-5 | TRBV27 | NA | once | CASSSIRGAPQETQYF | TGTGCCAGCAGTTCCATCCGGGGGGCTCCCCAAGAGACCCAGTACTTC
TRBJ2-3 | TRBV19 | TRBD2 | NA | CASSASGGADTQYF | TGTGCCAGTAGTGCTAGCGGGGGGGCGGATACGCAGTATTTT
TRBJ1-1 | TRBV4-1 | NA | NA | CASSQDNQGINTEAFF | TGCGCCAGCAGCCAAGATAACCAGGGGATTAACACTGAAGCTTTCTTT
TRBJ2-3 | TRBV12-3/TRBV12-4 | NA | NA | CASRIKGDTQYF | TGTGCCAGCAGGATAAAGGGAGATACGCAGTATTTT
TRBJ2-2 | TRBV7-9 | NA | NA | CASSLDQGSATGELFF | TGTGCCAGCAGCTTAGATCAGGGGTCAGCCACCGGGGAGCTGTTTTTT
TRBJ1-1 | TRBV29-1 | TRBD1 | NA | CSVEKTGVYTEAFF | TGCAGCGTTGAAAAGACAGGGGTGTACACTGAAGCTTTCTTT
TRBJ2-3 | TRBV10-1 | NA | NA | CASSELPGPTDTQYF | TGCGCCAGCAGTGAGTTGCCCGGACCCACAGATACGCAGTATTTT
TRBJ2-2 | TRBV12-5 | NA | few | CASGLVQGNTGELFF | TGTGCTAGTGGTTTGGTACAGGGGAACACCGGGGAGCTGTTTTTT
TRBJ2-5 | TRBV12-2 | NA | NA | CASRLVSGLAGGRYQETQYF | TGTGCAAGTCGCTTAGTTTCCGGACTAGCGGGGGGCCGATACCAAGAGACCCAGTACTTC
TRBJ1-1 | TRBV6-2/TRBV6-3 | NA | NA | CASSLTPQGRNTEAFF | TGTGCCAGCAGTTTAACCCCCCAGGGGAGGAACACTGAAGCTTTCTTT